A single sample is the source of the 8 T cell receptor beta chains below, sequenced in a study of blood T cell repertoires in COVID-19. Data came from immunoSEQ multiplex PCR; TCRdb stores just in-frame clones and leaves some out. The table shows roughly 32,000 clones, with 80% to 90% occurring only once. Source material: peripheral blood. Receptor source: a woman older than 75 with active or convalescent COVID-19.

The rearrangement uses TRBV6-5 and TRBJ1-1; no firm D call. CDR3 length: 15 amino acids. V gave up 0 bases and J gave up 7 bases, with 15 bases separating them. Germline V gives CDR1 MNHEY, CDR2 SVGAGI. DNA of the CDR3: TGTGCCAGCAGTTACTCGGGTATTTTGAGGGATGAAGCTTTCTTT. As protein: CASSYSGILRDEAFF.

This CDR3 reads CASTARAVGQYF. The DNA for the CDR3 is TGTGCCAGCACAGCCAGAGCGGTCGGGCAGTACTTC. This chain joins TRBV2 and TRBJ2-7, with a weak D call TRBD2 (5 bases). The CDR3 has 12 residues. Germline V gives CDR1 SNHLY, CDR2 FYNNEI. Trimming shortened V by 7 bases and J by 9 bases, and 16 bases separated the two germline ends.

The chain is built from TRBV19 and TRBJ2-5, with TRBD1 identical over 11 bases. This CDR3 comprises 16 residues. V shed 5 bases and J 6 bases; nucleotides not matched to a gene: 11. The germline gives CDR1 LNHDA, CDR2 SQIVND (reference sequence). Here the CDR3 reads CASSSAGTGGVQTQYF. The DNA for the CDR3 is TGTGCCAGTAGTTCGGCCGGGACAGGGGGTGTTCAGACCCAGTACTTC.

CDR3 amino acids: CASSFSGGEQFF. CDR3 DNA sequence: TGTGCCAGCAGTTTTTCAGGAGGTGAGCAGTTCTTC. The chain links TRBV12-3 or TRBV12-4 to TRBJ2-1; D may be TRBD2 (5 bases). With 3 bases removed from V and 9 bases from J, the gap between germline ends came to 9 bases. The CDR3 runs 12 residues.

This clone was seen more than once but under ten times. The chain has TRBV2 and TRBJ2-2, with D perhaps TRBD2 (5 bases). The CDR3 sequence is 13 residues long. CDR1 and CDR2 (germline): SNHLY, FYNNEI. V shed 6 bases and J shed 4 bases, with 9 bases lying between them. CDR3 loop: CASREDGTGELFF. CDR3 bases: TGTGCCAGCAGGGAGGACGGCACCGGGGAGCTGTTTTTT.

V and J are TRBV7-8 and TRBJ2-2, with 8 bases matching TRBD1. This CDR3 contains 18 residues. V dropped 5 bases and J dropped 5; count of bases not matched to a gene: 16. CDR1 SGHVS and CDR2 FQNEAQ come from the germline V gene. The CDR3 loop is CASSRKWVDRAQTGELFF. Written as DNA, the CDR3 is TGTGCCAGCAGCCGTAAATGGGTGGACAGGGCCCAGACCGGGGAGCTGTTTTTT. Variable domain in full (rest from reference TRBV7-8 and TRBJ2-2): GAGVSQSPRYKVAKRGQDVALRCDPISGHVSLFWYQQALGQGPEFLTYFQNEAQLDKSGLPSDRFFAERPEGSVSTLKIQRTQQEDSAVYLCASSRKWVDRAQTGELFFGEGSRLTVL.

The chain employs TRBV19 and TRBJ1-2; D remains unclear. This CDR3 is 13 amino acids long. The V gene lost 5 bases and the J gene lost 2 bases, with 9 bases spanning the gap. The V gene's germline CDR1 is LNHDA and CDR2 SQIVND (reference sequence). CDR3: CASSEAENYGYTF. The CDR3 DNA sequence: TGTGCCAGTAGTGAGGCTGAAAACTATGGCTACACCTTC. The full variable domain, in which reference TRBV19 and TRBJ1-2 provide the parts outside the CDR3, is DGGITQSPKYLFRKEGQNVTLSCEQNLNHDAMYWYRQDPGQGLRLIYYSQIVNDFQKGDIAEGYSVSREKKESFPLTVTSAQKNPTAFYLCASSEAENYGYTFGSGTRLTVV.

V is TRBV2 and J is TRBJ2-3; 9 nucleotides line up with TRBD1. The V segment lost 6 bases and the J segment 5 bases; nucleotides outside the gene matches: 15. The germline V gene encodes CDR1 SNHLY and CDR2 FYNNEI. The CDR3 runs to 17 residues. As DNA, the CDR3 is TGTGCCAGCAGGGATTGGTCCGGGACAGGGTATCGAGATACGCAGTATTTT. It codes for CASRDWSGTGYRDTQYF.